This T cell receptor (beta chain) was documented in a study of T cell responses to AZD1222 COVID-19 vaccine. Study results and limitations: Spike-wide vaccine-associated CD4 TCRs dominated at 160-218 and 743-854. Donors skewed white British and female; clonal diversity was possibly underestimated. Repertoires were sampled only after the peak T cell response.

On this clone: Its antigen is undetermined.

The V gene lost 5 bases and the J gene lost 0 bases, with 22 bases spanning the gap. This CDR3 contains 18 residues. Per germline, CDR1 PRHDT and CDR2 FYEKMQ (reference sequence). TCRdb's table, derived via immunoSEQ multiplex PCR, lists solely in-frame clones and lacks some. Here the sample spans around 110,000 clones, roughly 90% being singletons. The genes are TRBV13 and TRBJ1-2; perhaps TRBD1 as D (5 bases). This sequence originates from an adult in good health. Sequences were derived from peripheral blood, sampled on day 0 of AZD1222 vaccination. The DNA for the CDR3 is TGTGCCAGCAGCAGCCTGATTGACGCGACAGAGACTAACTATGGCTACACCTTC. Amino acid sequence: CASSSLIDATETNYGYTF.